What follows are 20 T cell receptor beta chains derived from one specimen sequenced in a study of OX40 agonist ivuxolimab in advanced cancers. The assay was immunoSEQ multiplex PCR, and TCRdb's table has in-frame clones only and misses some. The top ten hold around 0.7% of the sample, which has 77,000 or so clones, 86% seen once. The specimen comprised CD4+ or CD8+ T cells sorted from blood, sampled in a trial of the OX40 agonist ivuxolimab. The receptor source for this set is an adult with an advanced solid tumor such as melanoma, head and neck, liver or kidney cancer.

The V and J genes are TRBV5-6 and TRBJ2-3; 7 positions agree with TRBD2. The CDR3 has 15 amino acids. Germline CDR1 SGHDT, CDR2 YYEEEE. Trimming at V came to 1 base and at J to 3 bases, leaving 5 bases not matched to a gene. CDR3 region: CASSLRSGTTDTQYF. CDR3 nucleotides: TGTGCCAGCAGCTTGAGGAGCGGGACGACAGATACGCAGTATTTT.

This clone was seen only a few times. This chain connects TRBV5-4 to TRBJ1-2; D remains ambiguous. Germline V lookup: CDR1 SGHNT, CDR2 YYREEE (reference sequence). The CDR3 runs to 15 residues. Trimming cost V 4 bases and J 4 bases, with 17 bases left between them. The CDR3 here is CASSPGMGEGYGYTF. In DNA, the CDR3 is TGTGCCAGCAGCCCCGGGATGGGCGAGGGCTATGGCTACACCTTC.

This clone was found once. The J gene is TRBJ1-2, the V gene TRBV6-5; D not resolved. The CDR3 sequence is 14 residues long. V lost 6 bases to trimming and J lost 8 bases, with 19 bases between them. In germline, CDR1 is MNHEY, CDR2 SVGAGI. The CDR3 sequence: CASRRPEARQGYTF. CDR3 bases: TGTGCCAGCAGGCGTCCGGAAGCCCGCCAGGGCTACACCTTC.

The CDR3 DNA reads as TGTGCCAGCAGCTTGAGCGGTTTAGCGGGAGGGGACTACGAGCAGTACTTC. It is translated as CASSLSGLAGGDYEQYF. The chain carries TRBV7-9 and TRBJ2-7; TRBD2 agrees at 11 bases. CDR3 length equals 17 residues. CDR1 SEHNR and CDR2 FQNEAQ come from the germline V gene (reference sequence). The V and J ends lost 3 bases and 3 bases, in that order; junction bases with no gene match: 10.

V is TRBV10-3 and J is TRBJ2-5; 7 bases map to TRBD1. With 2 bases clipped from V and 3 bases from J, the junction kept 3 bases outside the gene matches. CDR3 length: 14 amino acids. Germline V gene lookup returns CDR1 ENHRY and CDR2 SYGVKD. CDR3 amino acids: CAISERGQKETQYF. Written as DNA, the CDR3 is TGTGCCATCAGTGAGAGGGGACAGAAAGAGACCCAGTACTTC.

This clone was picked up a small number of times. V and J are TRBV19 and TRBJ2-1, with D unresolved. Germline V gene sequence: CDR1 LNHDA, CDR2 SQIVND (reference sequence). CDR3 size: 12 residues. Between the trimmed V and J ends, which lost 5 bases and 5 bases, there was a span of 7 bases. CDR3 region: CASSARNNEQFF. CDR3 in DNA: TGTGCCAGTAGTGCGAGGAACAATGAGCAGTTCTTC.

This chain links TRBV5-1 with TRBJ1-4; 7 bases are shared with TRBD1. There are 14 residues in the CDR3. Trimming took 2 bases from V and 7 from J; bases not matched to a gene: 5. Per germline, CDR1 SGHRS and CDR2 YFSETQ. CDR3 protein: CASSLQGLVEKLFF. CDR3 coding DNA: TGCGCCAGCAGCTTACAGGGGTTAGTTGAAAAACTGTTTTTT.

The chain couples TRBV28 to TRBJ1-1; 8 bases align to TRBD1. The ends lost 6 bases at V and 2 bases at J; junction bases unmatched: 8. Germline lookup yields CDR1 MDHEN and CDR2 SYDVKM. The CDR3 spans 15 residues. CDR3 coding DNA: TGTGCCAGCAGACCGCTCGGACAGGGCAACACTGAAGCTTTCTTT. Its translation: CASRPLGQGNTEAFF.

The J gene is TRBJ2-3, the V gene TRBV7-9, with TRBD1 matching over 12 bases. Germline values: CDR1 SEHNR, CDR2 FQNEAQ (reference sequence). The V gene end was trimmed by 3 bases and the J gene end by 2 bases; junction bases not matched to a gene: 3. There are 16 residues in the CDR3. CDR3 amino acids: CASSFPGQGATDTQYF. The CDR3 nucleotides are TGTGCCAGCAGCTTCCCGGGACAGGGGGCCACAGATACGCAGTATTTT.

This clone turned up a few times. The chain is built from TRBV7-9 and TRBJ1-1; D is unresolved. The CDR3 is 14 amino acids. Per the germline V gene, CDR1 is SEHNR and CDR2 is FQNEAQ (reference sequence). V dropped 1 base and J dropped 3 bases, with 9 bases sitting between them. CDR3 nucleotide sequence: TGTGCCAGCAGCTTAGGAGTCGATCACACTGAAGCTTTCTTT. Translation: CASSLGVDHTEAFF.

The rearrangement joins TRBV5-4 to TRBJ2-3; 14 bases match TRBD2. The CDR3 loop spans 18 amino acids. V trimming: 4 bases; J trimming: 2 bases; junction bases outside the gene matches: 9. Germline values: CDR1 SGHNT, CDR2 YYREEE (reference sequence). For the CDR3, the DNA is TGTGCCAGCAGCCCCGGACTAGCGGGGGGCTATTCCACAGATACGCAGTATTTT. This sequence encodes CASSPGLAGGYSTDTQYF.

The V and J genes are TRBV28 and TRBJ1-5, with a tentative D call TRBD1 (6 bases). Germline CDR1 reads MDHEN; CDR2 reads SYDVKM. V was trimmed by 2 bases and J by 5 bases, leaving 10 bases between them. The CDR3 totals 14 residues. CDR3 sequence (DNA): TGTGCCAGCAGTTTAGCAAGGGGGGATCAGCCCCAGCATTTT. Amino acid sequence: CASSLARGDQPQHF. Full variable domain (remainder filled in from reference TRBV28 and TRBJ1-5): DVKVTQSSRYLVKRTGEKVFLECVQDMDHENMFWYRQDPGLGLRLIYFSYDVKMKEKGDIPEGYSVSREKKERFSLILESASTNQTSMYLCASSLARGDQPQHFGDGTRLSIL.

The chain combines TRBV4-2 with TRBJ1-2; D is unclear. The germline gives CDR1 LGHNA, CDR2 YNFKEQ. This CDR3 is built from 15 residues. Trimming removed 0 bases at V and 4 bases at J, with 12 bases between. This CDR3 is CASSQDLGSVYGYTF. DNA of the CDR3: TGTGCCAGCAGCCAAGATCTGGGAAGTGTCTATGGCTACACCTTC.

CDR3 coding DNA: TGTGCCACCAGCGGCCGCCTCGATGGCAGGGGTCGAAATCAGCCCCAGCATTTT. Translation gives CATSGRLDGRGRNQPQHF. This chain uses TRBV15 with TRBJ1-5; possible D gene TRBD1, 6 bases. Per the germline V gene, CDR1 is LNHNV and CDR2 is YYDKDF (reference sequence). This CDR3 comprises 18 residues. Trimming took 5 bases from V and 4 from J, leaving 24 bases between them.

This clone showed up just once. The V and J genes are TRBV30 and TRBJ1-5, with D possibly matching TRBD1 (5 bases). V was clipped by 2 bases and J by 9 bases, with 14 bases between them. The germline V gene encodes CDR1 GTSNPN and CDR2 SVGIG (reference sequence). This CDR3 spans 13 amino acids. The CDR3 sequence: CAWSKQDMGPQHF. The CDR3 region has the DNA TGTGCCTGGAGTAAACAGGATATGGGGCCCCAGCATTTT.

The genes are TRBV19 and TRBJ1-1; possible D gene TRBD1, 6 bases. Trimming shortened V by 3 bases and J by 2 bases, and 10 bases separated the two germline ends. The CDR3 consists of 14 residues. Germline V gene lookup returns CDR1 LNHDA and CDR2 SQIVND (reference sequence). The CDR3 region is CASSMGAGNTEAFF. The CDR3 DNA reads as TGTGCCAGTAGTATGGGGGCCGGAAACACTGAAGCTTTCTTT.

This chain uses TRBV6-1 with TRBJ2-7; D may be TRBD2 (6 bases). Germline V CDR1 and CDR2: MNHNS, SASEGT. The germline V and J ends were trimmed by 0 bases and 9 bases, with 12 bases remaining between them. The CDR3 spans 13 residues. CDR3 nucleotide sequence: TGTGCCAGCAGTGAAGCGAGGAGGGCCTCGCAGTACTTC. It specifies CASSEARRASQYF.

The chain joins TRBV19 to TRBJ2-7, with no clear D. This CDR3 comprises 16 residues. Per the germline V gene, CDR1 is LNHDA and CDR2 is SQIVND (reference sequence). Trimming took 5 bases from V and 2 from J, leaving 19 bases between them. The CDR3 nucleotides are TGTGCCAGTAGTCAGTCCCACCCCGAAAGGACCTACGAGCAGTACTTC. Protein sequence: CASSQSHPERTYEQYF.

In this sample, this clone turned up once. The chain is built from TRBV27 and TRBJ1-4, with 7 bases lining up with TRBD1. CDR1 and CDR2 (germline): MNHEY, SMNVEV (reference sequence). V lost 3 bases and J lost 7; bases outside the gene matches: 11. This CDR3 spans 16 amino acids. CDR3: CASSLQQGVGGEKLFF. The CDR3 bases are TGTGCCAGCAGTTTGCAGCAGGGGGTTGGAGGTGAAAAACTGTTTTTT.

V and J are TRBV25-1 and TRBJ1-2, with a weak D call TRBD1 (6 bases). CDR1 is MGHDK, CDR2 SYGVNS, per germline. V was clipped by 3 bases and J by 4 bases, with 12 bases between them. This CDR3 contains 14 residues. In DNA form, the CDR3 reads TGTGCCAGCAGTGAGGGGGGCGGCCTCTATGGCTACACCTTC. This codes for CASSEGGGLYGYTF.